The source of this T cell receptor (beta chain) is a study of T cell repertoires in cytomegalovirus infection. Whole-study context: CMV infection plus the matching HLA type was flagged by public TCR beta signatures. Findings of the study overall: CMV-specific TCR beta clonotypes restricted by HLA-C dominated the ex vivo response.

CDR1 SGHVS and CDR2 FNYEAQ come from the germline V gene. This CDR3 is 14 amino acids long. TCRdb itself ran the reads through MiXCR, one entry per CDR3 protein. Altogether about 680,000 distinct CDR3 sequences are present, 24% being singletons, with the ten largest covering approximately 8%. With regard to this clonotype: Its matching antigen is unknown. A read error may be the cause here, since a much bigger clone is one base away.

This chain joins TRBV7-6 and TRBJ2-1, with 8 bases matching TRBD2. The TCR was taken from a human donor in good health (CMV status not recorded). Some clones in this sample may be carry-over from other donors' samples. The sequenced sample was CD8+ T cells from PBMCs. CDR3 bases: TGTGTCAGCAGCTTTCGGGGGGGCAGCAATGAGCAGTTCTTC. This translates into CVSSFRGGSNEQFF.